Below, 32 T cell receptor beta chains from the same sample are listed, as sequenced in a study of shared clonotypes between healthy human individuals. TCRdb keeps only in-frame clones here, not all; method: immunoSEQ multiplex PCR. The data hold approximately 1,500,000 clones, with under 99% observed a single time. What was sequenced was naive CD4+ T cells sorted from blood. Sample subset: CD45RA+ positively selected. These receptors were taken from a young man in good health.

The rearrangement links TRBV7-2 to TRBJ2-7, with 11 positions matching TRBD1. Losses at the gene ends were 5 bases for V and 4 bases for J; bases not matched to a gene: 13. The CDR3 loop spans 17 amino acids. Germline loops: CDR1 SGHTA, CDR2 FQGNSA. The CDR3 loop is CASSTQRTGGIWYEQYF. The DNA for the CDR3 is TGTGCCAGCAGCACCCAGAGGACAGGGGGCATTTGGTACGAGCAGTACTTC. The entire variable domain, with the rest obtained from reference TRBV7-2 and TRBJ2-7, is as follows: GAGVSQSPSNKVTEKGKDVELRCDPISGHTALYWYRQSLGQGLEFLIYFQGNSAPDKSGLPSDRFSAERTGGSVSTLTIQRTQQEDSAVYLCASSTQRTGGIWYEQYFGPGTRLTVT.

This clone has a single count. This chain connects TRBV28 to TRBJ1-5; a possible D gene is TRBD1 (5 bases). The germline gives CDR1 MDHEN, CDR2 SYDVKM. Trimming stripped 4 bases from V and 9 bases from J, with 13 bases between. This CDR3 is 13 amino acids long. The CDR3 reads CASSSPLGGPQHF. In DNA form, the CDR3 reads TGTGCCAGCAGTTCGCCCCTTGGGGGGCCCCAGCATTTT.

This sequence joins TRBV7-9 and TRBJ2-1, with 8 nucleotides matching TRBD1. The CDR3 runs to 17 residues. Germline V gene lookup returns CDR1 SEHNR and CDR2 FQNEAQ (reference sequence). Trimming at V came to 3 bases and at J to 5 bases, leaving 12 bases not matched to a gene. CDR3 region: CASSFPPAGTGNNEQFF. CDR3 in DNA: TGTGCCAGCAGCTTTCCCCCGGCCGGGACAGGAAACAATGAGCAGTTCTTC.

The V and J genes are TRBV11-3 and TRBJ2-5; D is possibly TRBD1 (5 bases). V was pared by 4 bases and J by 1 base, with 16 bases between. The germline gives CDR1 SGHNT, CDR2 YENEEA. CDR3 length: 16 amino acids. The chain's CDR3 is CASSSSLHGAQETQYF. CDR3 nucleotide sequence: TGTGCCAGCAGCTCATCCCTCCATGGGGCCCAAGAGACCCAGTACTTC.

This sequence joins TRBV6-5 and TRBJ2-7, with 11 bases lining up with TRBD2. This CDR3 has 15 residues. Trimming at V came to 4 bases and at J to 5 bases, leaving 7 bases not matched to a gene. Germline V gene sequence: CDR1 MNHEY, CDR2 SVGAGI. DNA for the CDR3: TGTGCCAGCAGTTCACTAGCGGGAGTAACCCACGAGCAGTACTTC. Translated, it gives CASSSLAGVTHEQYF.

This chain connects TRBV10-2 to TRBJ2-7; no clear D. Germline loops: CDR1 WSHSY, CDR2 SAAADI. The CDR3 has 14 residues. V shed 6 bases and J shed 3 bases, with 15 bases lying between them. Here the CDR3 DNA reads TGCGCCAGCAGCTGGGATATAGTTATCTACGAGCAGTACTTC. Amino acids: CASSWDIVIYEQYF.

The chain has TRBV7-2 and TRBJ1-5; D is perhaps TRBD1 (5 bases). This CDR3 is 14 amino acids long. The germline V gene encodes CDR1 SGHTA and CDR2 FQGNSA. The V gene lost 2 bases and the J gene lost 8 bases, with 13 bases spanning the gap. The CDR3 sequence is CASSLIAGSKPQHF. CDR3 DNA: TGTGCCAGCAGCTTAATAGCAGGGAGCAAGCCCCAGCATTTT.

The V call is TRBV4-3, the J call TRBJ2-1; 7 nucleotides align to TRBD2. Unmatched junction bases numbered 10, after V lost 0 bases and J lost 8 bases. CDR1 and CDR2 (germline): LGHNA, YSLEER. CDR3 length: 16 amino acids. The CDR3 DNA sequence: TGCGCCAGCAGCCAAGAGATGACGTTAGCGGGTCATGAGCAGTTCTTC. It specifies CASSQEMTLAGHEQFF.

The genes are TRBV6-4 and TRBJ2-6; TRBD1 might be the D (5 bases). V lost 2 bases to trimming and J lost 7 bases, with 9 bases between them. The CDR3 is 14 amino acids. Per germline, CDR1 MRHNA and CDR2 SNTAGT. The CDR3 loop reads CASSDLWGANVLTF. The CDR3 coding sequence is TGTGCCAGCAGTGACCTCTGGGGCGCCAACGTCCTGACTTTC.

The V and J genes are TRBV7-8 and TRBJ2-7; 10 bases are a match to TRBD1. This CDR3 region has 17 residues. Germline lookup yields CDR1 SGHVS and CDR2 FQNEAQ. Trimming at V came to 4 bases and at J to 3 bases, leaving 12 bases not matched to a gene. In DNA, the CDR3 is TGTGCCAGCAGCTCTGTGCGACCGGGACAGGGGCTCTACGAGCAGTACTTC. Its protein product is CASSSVRPGQGLYEQYF.

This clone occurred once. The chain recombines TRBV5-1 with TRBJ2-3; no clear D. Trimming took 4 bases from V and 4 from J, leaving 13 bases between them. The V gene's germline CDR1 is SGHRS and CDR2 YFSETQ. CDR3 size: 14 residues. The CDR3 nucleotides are TGCGCCAGCAGCGGGGAACAATGGGCAGATACGCAGTATTTT. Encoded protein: CASSGEQWADTQYF.

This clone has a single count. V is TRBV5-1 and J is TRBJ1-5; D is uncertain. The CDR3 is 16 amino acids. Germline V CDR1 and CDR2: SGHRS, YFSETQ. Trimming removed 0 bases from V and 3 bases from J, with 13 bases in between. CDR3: CASSLDPGSNNQPQHF. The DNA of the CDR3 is TGCGCCAGCAGCTTGGATCCGGGCAGCAACAATCAGCCCCAGCATTTT.

CDR3 sequence: CASSLDGASRVYNEQFF. The CDR3 nucleotides read TGTGCCAGCAGCTTGGATGGGGCTAGCAGGGTTTACAATGAGCAGTTCTTC. This chain links TRBV5-4 with TRBJ2-1; the D gene could be TRBD1 or TRBD2 (5 bases each). CDR1 is SGHNT and CDR2 is YYREEE in the germline V gene (reference sequence). The CDR3 contains 17 residues. The germline V and J ends were trimmed by 0 bases and 4 bases, with 17 bases remaining between them.

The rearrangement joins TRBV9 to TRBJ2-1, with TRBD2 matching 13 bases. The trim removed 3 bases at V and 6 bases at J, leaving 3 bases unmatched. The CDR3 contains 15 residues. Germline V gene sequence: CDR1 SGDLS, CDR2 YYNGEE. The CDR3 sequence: CASSGLAGGANEQFF. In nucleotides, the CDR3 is TGTGCCAGCAGCGGACTAGCGGGAGGCGCCAATGAGCAGTTCTTC.

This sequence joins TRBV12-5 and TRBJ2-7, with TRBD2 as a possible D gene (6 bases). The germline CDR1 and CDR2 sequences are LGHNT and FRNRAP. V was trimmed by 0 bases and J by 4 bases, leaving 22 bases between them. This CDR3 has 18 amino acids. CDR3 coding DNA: TGTGCTAGTGGTTTGGTTCCACGCGAGGAGGGAGACTGGTACGAGCAGTACTTC. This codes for CASGLVPREEGDWYEQYF.

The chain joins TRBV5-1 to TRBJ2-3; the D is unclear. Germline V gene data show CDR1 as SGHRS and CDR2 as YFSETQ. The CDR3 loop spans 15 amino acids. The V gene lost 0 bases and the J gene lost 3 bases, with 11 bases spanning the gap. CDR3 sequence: CASSLGHLGTDTQYF. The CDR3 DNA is TGCGCCAGCAGCTTGGGACACCTTGGAACAGATACGCAGTATTTT. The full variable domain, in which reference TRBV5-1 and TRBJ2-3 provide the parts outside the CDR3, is KAGVTQTPRYLIKTRGQQVTLSCSPISGHRSVSWYQQTPGQGLQFLFEYFSETQRNKGNFPGRFSGRQFSNSRSEMNVSTLELGDSALYLCASSLGHLGTDTQYFGPGTRLTVL.

CDR3 in DNA: TGTGCCAGCAGCGGGCGTCAGGGTAGACGGGCGGGTGAGCAGTACTTC. Its protein is CASSGRQGRRAGEQYF. The V gene is TRBV7-6, the J gene TRBJ2-7; the D gene could be TRBD1 or TRBD2 (5 bases each). Trimming took off 5 bases at V and 7 bases at J, with 24 bases between the two ends. This CDR3 is 16 amino acids long. CDR1 SGHVS and CDR2 FNYEAQ come from the germline V gene.

The CDR3 is CASSLMVNTEAFF. The DNA for the CDR3 is TGTGCCAGCAGCTTAATGGTGAACACTGAAGCTTTCTTT. The chain combines TRBV7-9 with TRBJ1-1; D is ambiguous. Germline values: CDR1 SEHNR, CDR2 FQNEAQ (reference sequence). V gave up 2 bases and J gave up 0 bases, with 4 bases separating them. This CDR3 spans 13 amino acids.

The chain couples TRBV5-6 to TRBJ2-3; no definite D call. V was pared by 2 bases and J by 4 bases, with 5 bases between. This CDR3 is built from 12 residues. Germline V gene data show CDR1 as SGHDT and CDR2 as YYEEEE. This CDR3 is CASSFLADTQYF. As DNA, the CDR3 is TGTGCCAGCAGCTTTCTTGCAGATACGCAGTATTTT.

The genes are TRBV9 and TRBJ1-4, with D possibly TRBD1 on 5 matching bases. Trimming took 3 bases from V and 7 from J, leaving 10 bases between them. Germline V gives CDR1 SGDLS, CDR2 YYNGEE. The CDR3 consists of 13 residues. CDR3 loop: CASSERRGEKLFF. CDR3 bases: TGTGCCAGCAGCGAGAGAAGGGGTGAAAAACTGTTTTTT.

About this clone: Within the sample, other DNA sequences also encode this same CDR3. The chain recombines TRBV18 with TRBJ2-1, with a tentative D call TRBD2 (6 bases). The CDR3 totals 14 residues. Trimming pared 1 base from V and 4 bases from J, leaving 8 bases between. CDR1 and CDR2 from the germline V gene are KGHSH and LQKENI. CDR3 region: CASSPLAAYNEQFF. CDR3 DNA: TGTGCCAGCTCACCACTAGCGGCTTACAATGAGCAGTTCTTC.

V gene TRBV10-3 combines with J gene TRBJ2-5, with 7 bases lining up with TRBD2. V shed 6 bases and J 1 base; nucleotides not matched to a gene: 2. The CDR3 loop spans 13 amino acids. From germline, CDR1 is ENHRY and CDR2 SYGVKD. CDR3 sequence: CAIRTSSQETQYF. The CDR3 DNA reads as TGTGCCATCAGGACTAGCAGCCAAGAGACCCAGTACTTC.

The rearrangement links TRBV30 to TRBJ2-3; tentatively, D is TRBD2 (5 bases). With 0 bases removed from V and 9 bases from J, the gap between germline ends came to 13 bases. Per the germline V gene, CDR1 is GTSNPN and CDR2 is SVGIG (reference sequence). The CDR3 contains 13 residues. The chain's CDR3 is CAWSVLEVGTQYF. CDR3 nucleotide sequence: TGTGCCTGGAGTGTACTAGAGGTAGGGACGCAGTATTTT.

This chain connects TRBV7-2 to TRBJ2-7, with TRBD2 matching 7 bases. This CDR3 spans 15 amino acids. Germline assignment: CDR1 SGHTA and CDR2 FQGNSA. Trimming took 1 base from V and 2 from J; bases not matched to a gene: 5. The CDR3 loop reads CASSLGEGRTYEQYF. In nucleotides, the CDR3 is TGTGCCAGCAGCTTAGGGGAGGGACGGACCTACGAGCAGTACTTC. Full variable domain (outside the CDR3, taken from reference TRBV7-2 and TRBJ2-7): GAGVSQSPSNKVTEKGKDVELRCDPISGHTALYWYRQSLGQGLEFLIYFQGNSAPDKSGLPSDRFSAERTGGSVSTLTIQRTQQEDSAVYLCASSLGEGRTYEQYFGPGTRLTVT.

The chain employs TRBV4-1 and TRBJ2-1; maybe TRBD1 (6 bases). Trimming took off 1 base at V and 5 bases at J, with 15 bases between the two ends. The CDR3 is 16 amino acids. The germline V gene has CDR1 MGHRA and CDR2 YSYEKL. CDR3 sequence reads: CASSQGSGQGHNEQFF. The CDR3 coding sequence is TGCGCCAGCAGCCAAGGGAGCGGCCAGGGGCACAATGAGCAGTTCTTC.

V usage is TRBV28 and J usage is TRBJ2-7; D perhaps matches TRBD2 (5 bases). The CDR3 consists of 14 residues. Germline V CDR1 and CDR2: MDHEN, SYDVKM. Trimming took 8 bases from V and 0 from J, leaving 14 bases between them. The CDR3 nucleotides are TGTGCCAGCCGACCCCGAGACTACTCCTACGAGCAGTACTTC. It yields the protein CASRPRDYSYEQYF.

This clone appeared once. CDR3 nucleotides: TGCGCCAGCAGCCAAGATGGTCAGGAGAGCTATGGCTACACCTTC. Translated: CASSQDGQESYGYTF. V gene TRBV4-1 combines with J gene TRBJ1-2; D gene ambiguous. Germline V lookup: CDR1 MGHRA, CDR2 YSYEKL. The CDR3 sequence is 15 residues long. V was cut by 0 bases and J by 4 bases, with 12 bases left in between.

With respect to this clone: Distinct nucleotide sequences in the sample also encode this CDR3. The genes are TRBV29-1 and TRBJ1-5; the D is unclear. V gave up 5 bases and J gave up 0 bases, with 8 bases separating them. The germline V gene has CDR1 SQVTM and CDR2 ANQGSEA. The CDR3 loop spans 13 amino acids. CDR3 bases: TGCAGCGTTTCTAGGGATAGCAATCAGCCCCAGCATTTT. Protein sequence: CSVSRDSNQPQHF.

CDR3 sequence: CASSLRPSGSADTQYF. The CDR3 DNA reads as TGTGCCAGCAGCTTGCGCCCTAGCGGGAGTGCAGATACGCAGTATTTT. The gene calls are TRBV7-3 and TRBJ2-3, with 10 bases that match TRBD2. Losses at the gene ends were 3 bases for V and 4 bases for J; bases not matched to a gene: 7. The CDR3 spans 16 residues. From germline, CDR1 is SGHTA and CDR2 FQGTGA.

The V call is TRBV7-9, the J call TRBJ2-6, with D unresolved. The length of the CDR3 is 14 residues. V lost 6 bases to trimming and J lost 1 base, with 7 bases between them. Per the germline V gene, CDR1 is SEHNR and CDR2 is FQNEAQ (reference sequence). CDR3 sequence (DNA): TGTGCCAGCAGGATACCGTCTGGGGCCAACGTCCTGACTTTC. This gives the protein CASRIPSGANVLTF.

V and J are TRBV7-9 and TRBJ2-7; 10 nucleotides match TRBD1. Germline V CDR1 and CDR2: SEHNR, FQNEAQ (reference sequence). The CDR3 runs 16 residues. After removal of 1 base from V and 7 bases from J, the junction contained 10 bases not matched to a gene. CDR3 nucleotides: TGTGCCAGCAGCTTAGTTGCCCGGGACAGGGGTTGGGAGCAGTACTTC. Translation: CASSLVARDRGWEQYF.

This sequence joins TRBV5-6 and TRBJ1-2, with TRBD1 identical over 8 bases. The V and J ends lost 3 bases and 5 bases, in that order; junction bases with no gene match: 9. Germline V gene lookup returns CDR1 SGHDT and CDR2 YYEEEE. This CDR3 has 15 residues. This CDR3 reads CASSWGQEDVYGYTF. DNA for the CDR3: TGTGCCAGCAGCTGGGGACAGGAGGATGTGTATGGCTACACCTTC.